This T cell receptor (beta chain) comes out of a study of OX40 agonist ivuxolimab in advanced cancers. Across the study: A mean age of 60 years, range about 20 to 79, was recorded, and roughly 80% were male.

Study conclusions and caveats: Determination of antigen specificity was not performed for the expanded peripheral T cells. At doses 0.1 to 3.0 mg/kg, CD4+ and CD8+ clones expanded.

The table came from immunoSEQ multiplex PCR; TCRdb's copy has only in-frame clones and leaves some out. The sample lists some 34,000 clones; 84% were seen once. A word on this clone: Its antigen is unidentified.

The TCR was taken from an adult with an advanced solid tumor such as melanoma, head and neck, liver or kidney cancer. The source material was CD4+ or CD8+ T cells sorted from blood, sampled in a trial of the OX40 agonist ivuxolimab.

The CDR3: CASSAGAAGELFF. The CDR3 bases are TGTGCCAGCAGCGCGGGGGCCGCCGGGGAGCTGTTTTTT. The chain employs TRBV9 and TRBJ2-2; either TRBD1 or TRBD2 may supply D (6 bases each). This CDR3 is built from 13 residues. CDR1 is SGDLS, CDR2 YYNGEE, per germline. Trimming stripped 3 bases from V and 6 bases from J, with 9 bases between.